The present TCR beta chain was sequenced within a study of CD8+CD57+ T cells in acquired aplastic anemia. Study-wide background: The DNA of sorted CD4+ and CD8+ cells averaged approximately 3.4 ug.

Genomic DNA templated the TCR beta VDJ and CDR3 profiling. In TCRdb, the reads were re-called with MiXCR into one record per CDR3 protein. Among 200,000 or so distinct CDR3 sequences listed, roughly 60% were seen once. Previously, flow cytometry had revealed CD8+CD57+ cell expansion in the patients chosen for sequencing. The blood sampling took place in patients who had so far received no therapy. The CDR3 sequence is 16 residues long. With regard to this clonotype: The junction differs from germline at one of its ends, possibly a read error.

The V and J genes are TRBV12-3 or TRBV12-4 and TRBJ1-1; no clear D. The TCR originated in a human donor with aplastic anemia. Material for sequencing was sorted CD4+, CD8+, or CD8+CD57+ T cells (not recorded which) from PBMCs. CDR3 region: CASSLDLYGANTEALF. The CDR3 coding sequence is TGTGCCAGCAGTTTAGATCTCTACGGAGCGAACACTGAAGCTCTCTTT.